Below, 30 T cell receptor beta chains from the same sample are listed, as sequenced in a study of control samples from healthy donors and cancer patients. The table came from immunoSEQ multiplex PCR; TCRdb's copy has only in-frame clones and leaves some out. Found here are around 100,000 clones, about 90% of them singletons; the top ten hold about 18%. Source material: blood. Receptor source: a woman in her forties or fifties in good health.

The chain uses TRBV30 and TRBJ2-3, with 8 bases that match TRBD2. V was clipped by 1 base and J by 7 bases; unmatched bases: 4. The CDR3 sequence is 13 residues long. Germline assignment: CDR1 GTSNPN and CDR2 SVGIG (reference sequence). The CDR3 is CAWSAGGGYTQYF. The CDR3 DNA reads TGTGCCTGGAGTGCGGGGGGGGGCTATACGCAGTATTTT.

The rearrangement links TRBV7-2 to TRBJ1-1, with D unclear. The CDR3 loop spans 14 amino acids. V lost 5 bases to trimming and J lost 1 base, with 11 bases between them. From germline, CDR1 is SGHTA and CDR2 FQGNSA. The DNA for the CDR3 is TGTGCCAGCAGCCGTGACCACGCGAACACTGAAGCTTTCTTT. Translated: CASSRDHANTEAFF.

The chain has TRBV5-1 and TRBJ1-2; D unresolved. V was pared by 0 bases and J by 6 bases, with 9 bases between. This CDR3 region has 13 residues. Germline CDR1 and CDR2: SGHRS and YFSETQ. The CDR3 DNA reads as TGCGCCAGCAGCTTGGGGCAGTCGGATGGCTACACCTTC. As protein: CASSLGQSDGYTF.

The count of this clone is one. The chain carries TRBV19 and TRBJ1-6; D unclear. The CDR3 consists of 12 residues. Germline V CDR1 and CDR2: LNHDA, SQIVND (reference sequence). The V end was cut by 5 bases, the J end by 7 bases, with 6 bases between. CDR3 in DNA: TGTGCCAGTAGTCACCAGAATTCACCCCTCCACTTT. Translating gives CASSHQNSPLHF.

The chain recombines TRBV6-6 with TRBJ2-1; D uncertain. The CDR3 runs to 13 residues. CDR1 MNHNY and CDR2 SVGAGI come from the germline V gene (reference sequence). The V and J ends lost 5 bases and 9 bases respectively, with 14 bases between them. The CDR3 reads CASSTMGFREQFF. CDR3 in DNA: TGTGCCAGCAGTACGATGGGATTTCGTGAGCAGTTCTTC.

This rearrangement joins TRBV6-5 to TRBJ2-5; 7 positions agree with TRBD2. The length of the CDR3 is 15 residues. From germline, CDR1 is MNHEY and CDR2 SVGAGI. The junction had 7 bases not matched to a gene; V was cut back by 5 bases and J by 1 base. CDR3 sequence (DNA): TGTGCCAGCAGTACGAGGGACTATACCCAAGAGACCCAGTACTTC. It is translated as CASSTRDYTQETQYF.

This sequence joins TRBV10-3 and TRBJ2-5, with 11 positions matching TRBD2. Germline V gives CDR1 ENHRY, CDR2 SYGVKD. With V trimmed by 0 bases and J by 3 bases, 9 bases remained unmatched. CDR3 length: 18 residues. The CDR3 region has the DNA TGTGCCATCAGTGAGTCTTGGCTAGCGGGGGGCAGTGAAGAGACCCAGTACTTC. It codes for CAISESWLAGGSEETQYF.

The genes are TRBV5-1 and TRBJ2-6; TRBD1 matches at 7 bases. The CDR3 is made up of 16 amino acids. Trimming cost V 4 bases and J 2 bases; bases outside gene matches: 6. Germline-derived CDR1 and CDR2 are SGHRS and YFSETQ. The CDR3: CASSHRGGAGANVLTF. CDR3 bases: TGCGCCAGCAGCCACAGAGGGGGCGCTGGGGCCAACGTCCTGACTTTC. Full variable domain (remainder filled in from reference TRBV5-1 and TRBJ2-6): KAGVTQTPRYLIKTRGQQVTLSCSPISGHRSVSWYQQTPGQGLQFLFEYFSETQRNKGNFPGRFSGRQFSNSRSEMNVSTLELGDSALYLCASSHRGGAGANVLTFGAGSRLTVL.

The chain has TRBV7-7 and TRBJ2-2, with 13 bases aligning to TRBD2. Germline trimming cut 6 bases from V and 6 bases from J; bases unmatched to any gene: 7. The CDR3 consists of 16 residues. Germline V gives CDR1 SSHAT, CDR2 FNYEAQ (reference sequence). The CDR3 DNA sequence: TGTGCCAGCAGGGGTGGGACTAGCGGGACACCCGGGGAGCTGTTTTTT. It encodes CASRGGTSGTPGELFF.

The V gene is TRBV30, the J gene TRBJ1-4, with TRBD1 as a possible D gene (5 bases). This CDR3 spans 16 amino acids. The V gene's germline CDR1 is GTSNPN and CDR2 SVGIG (reference sequence). V gave up 5 bases and J gave up 7 bases, with 23 bases separating them. The DNA for the CDR3 is TGTGCCTGGCTGTTTGCTCCGGGACCTTCGGGTGAAAAACTGTTTTTT. Amino acid sequence: CAWLFAPGPSGEKLFF.

A few counts support this clone. Here the CDR3 reads CASSRDRRDNQPQHF. The CDR3 nucleotides read TGTGCCAGCAGCCGGGACAGGCGAGATAATCAGCCCCAGCATTTT. V and J are TRBV7-9 and TRBJ1-5; 8 nucleotides line up with TRBD1. Losses at the gene ends were 5 bases for V and 4 bases for J; bases not matched to a gene: 7. This CDR3 contains 15 residues. Germline loops: CDR1 SEHNR, CDR2 FQNEAQ (reference sequence).

The rearrangement uses TRBV27 and TRBJ1-5, with D maybe TRBD1 (6 bases). Trimming stripped 5 bases from V and 0 bases from J, with 20 bases between. This CDR3 has 18 residues. The V gene's germline CDR1 is MNHEY and CDR2 SMNVEV (reference sequence). This chain's CDR3 is CASSPTGLGVYSNQPQHF. DNA for the CDR3: TGTGCCAGCAGTCCCACAGGGTTAGGGGTGTATAGCAATCAGCCCCAGCATTTT.

The rearrangement joins TRBV7-6 to TRBJ2-5; TRBD1 agrees at 9 bases. V lost 2 bases, J lost 5 bases, and 6 bases stayed unmatched. The CDR3 extends over 15 amino acids. Germline V gene data show CDR1 as SGHVS and CDR2 as FNYEAQ. CDR3 in DNA: TGTGCCAGCAGCTTAATTACAGGGGGCTGGGAGACCCAGTACTTC. As protein: CASSLITGGWETQYF.

The rearrangement links TRBV10-3 to TRBJ2-7; 8 bases fit TRBD1. The V gene end was trimmed by 10 bases and the J gene end by 7 bases; junction bases not matched to a gene: 9. Germline loops: CDR1 ENHRY, CDR2 SYGVKD. The CDR3 sequence is 12 residues long. The CDR3 DNA follows: TGTGCCACTGGACAGGGATCTGAGGAGCAGTACTTC. It codes for CATGQGSEEQYF.

This sequence joins TRBV3-1 (or the pseudogene TRBV3-2) and TRBJ2-7, with D perhaps given as TRBD1 or TRBD2 (5 bases each). Germline-derived CDR1 and CDR2 are LGHDT and YNNKEL (reference sequence). This CDR3 is built from 16 residues. V dropped 5 bases and J dropped 0 bases, with 17 bases sitting between them. CDR3 protein: CASSGSGGTSSYEQYF. In DNA form, the CDR3 reads TGTGCCAGCAGCGGCAGTGGGGGAACGAGCTCCTACGAGCAGTACTTC.

The chain is built from TRBV29-1 and TRBJ2-2; a weak D match, TRBD2 (5 bases). The length of the CDR3 is 16 residues. Germline CDR1 is SQVTM and CDR2 is ANQGSEA. V lost 0 bases and J lost 5, with 16 bases in between. DNA of the CDR3: TGCAGCGTTGAAGATCTGGACGGTAGGGAGACCGGGGAGCTGTTTTTT. Protein sequence: CSVEDLDGRETGELFF.

This clone showed up just once. V usage is TRBV18 and J usage is TRBJ2-2, with 8 positions matching TRBD1. The junction had 5 bases not matched to a gene; V was cut back by 8 bases and J by 3 bases. There are 14 residues in the CDR3. Looked up from germline, CDR1 is KGHSH and CDR2 is LQKENI. The CDR3 coding sequence is TGTGCCAGCAGCCAGACAGGGGACACCGGGGAGCTGTTTTTT. The encoded protein is CASSQTGDTGELFF.

This clone has just one count. The rearrangement uses TRBV5-1 and TRBJ1-2; no clear D. CDR1 is SGHRS, CDR2 YFSETQ, per germline. The CDR3 is 12 residues long. With 3 bases removed from V and 8 bases from J, the gap between germline ends came to 11 bases. CDR3 sequence reads: CASSSNLYGYTF. CDR3 bases: TGCGCCAGCAGCTCAAACTTATACGGCTACACCTTC.

V and J are TRBV27 and TRBJ1-6; no clear D. V lost 8 bases to trimming and J lost 6 bases, with 8 bases between them. CDR3 length: 12 amino acids. From germline, CDR1 is MNHEY and CDR2 SMNVEV (reference sequence). Written as DNA, the CDR3 is TGTGCCAGCCGCGTTAGTAATTCACCCCTCCACTTT. Encoded protein: CASRVSNSPLHF.

The CDR3 bases are TGTGCCAGCAGCGCCAAGCCCCTGAACACTGAAGCTTTCTTT. Translating gives CASSAKPLNTEAFF. This chain links TRBV5-6 with TRBJ1-1; D gene unclear. CDR1 is SGHDT and CDR2 is YYEEEE in the germline V gene. The CDR3 runs to 14 residues. The germline V and J ends were trimmed by 4 bases and 0 bases, with 10 bases remaining between them.

The V call is TRBV7-9, the J call TRBJ1-6; D is ambiguous. The CDR3 contains 15 residues. Germline V gene sequence: CDR1 SEHNR, CDR2 FQNEAQ (reference sequence). With 2 bases removed from V and 7 bases from J, the gap between germline ends came to 12 bases. CDR3 residues: CASSLSSRSNSPLHF. CDR3 nucleotide sequence: TGTGCCAGCAGCTTATCGTCCCGGTCCAATTCACCCCTCCACTTT. The whole variable domain, remainder taken from reference TRBV7-9 and TRBJ1-6, is DTGVSQNPRHKITKRGQNVTFRCDPISEHNRLYWYRQTLGQGPEFLTYFQNEAQLEKSRLLSDRFSAERPKGSFSTLEIQRTEQGDSAMYLCASSLSSRSNSPLHFGNGTRLTVT.

The V call is TRBV2, the J call TRBJ2-3, with TRBD2 matching 7 bases. The length of the CDR3 is 14 residues. V was pared by 8 bases and J by 2 bases, with 7 bases of the junction left unmatched. CDR1 is SNHLY, CDR2 FYNNEI, per germline. The CDR3: CASVAGLSTDTQYF. The DNA of the CDR3 is TGTGCCAGCGTGGCGGGACTATCCACAGATACGCAGTATTTT. The full variable domain, completed using reference TRBV2 and TRBJ2-3, is EPEVTQTPSHQVTQMGQEVILRCVPISNHLYFYWYRQILGQKVEFLVSFYNNEISEKSEIFDDQFSVERPDGSNFTLKIRSTKLEDSAMYFCASVAGLSTDTQYFGPGTRLTVL.

The rearrangement joins TRBV9 to TRBJ1-1; D remains ambiguous. There are 15 residues in the CDR3. The V and J ends lost 2 bases and 3 bases respectively, with 14 bases between them. CDR1 is SGDLS and CDR2 is YYNGEE in the germline V gene. The CDR3 reads CASSVIPDGYTEAFF. Written as DNA, the CDR3 is TGTGCCAGCAGCGTGATCCCGGACGGGTACACTGAAGCTTTCTTT.

The CDR3 region has the DNA TGTGCCAGCACTTTTTTACAGGGGAAAGAAGAGACCCAGTACTTC. This sequence encodes CASTFLQGKEETQYF. V is TRBV7-9 and J is TRBJ2-5, with TRBD1 matching 7 bases. The CDR3 consists of 15 residues. The J segment lost 3 bases and the V segment lost 7 bases, leaving 11 bases of the junction unmatched. CDR1 is SEHNR, CDR2 FQNEAQ, per germline (reference sequence).

The chain joins TRBV30 to TRBJ1-1; D perhaps matches TRBD1 (6 bases). Looked up from germline, CDR1 is GTSNPN and CDR2 is SVGIG (reference sequence). The V end lost 0 bases, the J end lost 5 bases, and 16 bases lay between the germline ends. This CDR3 spans 15 amino acids. CDR3 DNA sequence: TGTGCCTGGAGTGTACAGGGCCTGTTGGGGACTGAAGCTTTCTTT. The encoded protein is CAWSVQGLLGTEAFF.

This chain joins TRBV27 and TRBJ1-5; 9 bases align to TRBD1. Trimming took 3 bases from V and 6 from J; bases not matched to a gene: 6. The CDR3 has 15 amino acids. The germline CDR1 and CDR2 sequences are MNHEY and SMNVEV (reference sequence). The CDR3 loop reads CASSLSWTGVQPQHF. CDR3 DNA: TGTGCCAGCAGTTTGTCTTGGACAGGGGTTCAGCCCCAGCATTTT.

This sequence joins TRBV2 and TRBJ2-7, with 7 nucleotides matching TRBD1. CDR1 SNHLY and CDR2 FYNNEI come from the germline V gene. The V and J ends lost 8 bases and 2 bases, in that order; junction bases with no gene match: 6. This CDR3 region has 13 residues. DNA of the CDR3: TGTGCCAGCCTAAGGGGACAGCCCTACGAGCAGTACTTC. It yields the protein CASLRGQPYEQYF.

The chain joins TRBV5-1 to TRBJ1-5, with D perhaps TRBD1 (6 bases). Germline V lookup: CDR1 SGHRS, CDR2 YFSETQ. This CDR3 has 20 residues. With 6 bases removed from V and 5 bases from J, the gap between germline ends came to 33 bases. CDR3 bases: TGCGCCAGCACGATGCCATGCCAGGGCGTGTTTTGGGGGGCCGATCAGCCCCAGCATTTT. Translation gives CASTMPCQGVFWGADQPQHF. Drawing the rest from reference TRBV5-1 and TRBJ1-5, the complete variable domain is KAGVTQTPRYLIKTRGQQVTLSCSPISGHRSVSWYQQTPGQGLQFLFEYFSETQRNKGNFPGRFSGRQFSNSRSEMNVSTLELGDSALYLCASTMPCQGVFWGADQPQHFGDGTRLSIL.

V is TRBV5-5 and J is TRBJ2-5, with D uncertain. Trimming removed 2 bases at V and 4 bases at J, with 9 bases between. Per the germline V gene, CDR1 is SGHKS and CDR2 is YYEKEE (reference sequence). There are 13 residues in the CDR3. The CDR3 is CASSFANGETQYF. The CDR3 DNA follows: TGTGCCAGCAGCTTTGCGAATGGAGAGACCCAGTACTTC.

This chain joins TRBV7-2 and TRBJ2-3, with TRBD2 matching 10 bases. V dropped 5 bases and J dropped 3; count of bases not matched to a gene: 5. The germline V gene has CDR1 SGHTA and CDR2 FQGNSA. The CDR3 spans 15 residues. The DNA for the CDR3 is TGTGCCAGCAGCCTCGGGACTAGCGTTACAGATACGCAGTATTTT. It is translated as CASSLGTSVTDTQYF.